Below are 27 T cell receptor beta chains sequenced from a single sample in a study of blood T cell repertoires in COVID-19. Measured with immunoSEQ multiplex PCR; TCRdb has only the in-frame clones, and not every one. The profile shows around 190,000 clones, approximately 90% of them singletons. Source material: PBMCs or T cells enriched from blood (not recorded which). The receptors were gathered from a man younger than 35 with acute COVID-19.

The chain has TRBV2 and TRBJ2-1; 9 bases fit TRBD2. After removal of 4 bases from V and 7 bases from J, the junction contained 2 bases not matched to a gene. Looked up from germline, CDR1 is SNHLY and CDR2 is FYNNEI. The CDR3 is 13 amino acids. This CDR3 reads CASSASGMNEQFF. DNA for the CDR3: TGTGCCAGCAGTGCTAGCGGGATGAATGAGCAGTTCTTC.

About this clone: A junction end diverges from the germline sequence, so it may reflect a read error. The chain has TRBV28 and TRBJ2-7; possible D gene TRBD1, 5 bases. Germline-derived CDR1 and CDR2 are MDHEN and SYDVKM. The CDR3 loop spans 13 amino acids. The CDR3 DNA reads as TGTGCCAGCAGTTTCCAGGGTGACGGACAAGGGCACTTC. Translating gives CASSFQGDGQGHF.

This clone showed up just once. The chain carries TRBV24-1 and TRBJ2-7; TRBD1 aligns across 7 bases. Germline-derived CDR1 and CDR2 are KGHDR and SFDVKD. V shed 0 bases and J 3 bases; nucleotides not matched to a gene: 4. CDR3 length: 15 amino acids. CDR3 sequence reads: CATSDLVGTVYEQYF. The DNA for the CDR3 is TGTGCCACCAGTGATTTGGTCGGGACAGTCTACGAGCAGTACTTC.

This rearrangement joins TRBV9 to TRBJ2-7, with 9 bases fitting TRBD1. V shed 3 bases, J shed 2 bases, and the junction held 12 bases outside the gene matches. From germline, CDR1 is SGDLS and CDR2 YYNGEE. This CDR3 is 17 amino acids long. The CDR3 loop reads CASSDESGTGRPYEQYF. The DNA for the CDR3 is TGTGCCAGCAGCGACGAATCCGGGACAGGGAGGCCCTACGAGCAGTACTTC.

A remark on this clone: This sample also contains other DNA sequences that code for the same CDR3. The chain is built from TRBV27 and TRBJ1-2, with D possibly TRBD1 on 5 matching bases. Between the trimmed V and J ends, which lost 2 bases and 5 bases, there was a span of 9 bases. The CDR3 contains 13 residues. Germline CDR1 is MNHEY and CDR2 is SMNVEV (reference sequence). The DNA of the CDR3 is TGTGCCAGCAGTTTACCGGGGGGTTATGGCTACACCTTC. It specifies CASSLPGGYGYTF.

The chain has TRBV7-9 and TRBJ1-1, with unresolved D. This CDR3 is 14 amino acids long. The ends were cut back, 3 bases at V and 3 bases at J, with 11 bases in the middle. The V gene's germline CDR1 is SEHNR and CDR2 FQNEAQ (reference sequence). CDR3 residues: CASSLRLPHTEAFF. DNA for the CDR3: TGTGCCAGCAGCTTGAGACTCCCACACACTGAAGCTTTCTTT.

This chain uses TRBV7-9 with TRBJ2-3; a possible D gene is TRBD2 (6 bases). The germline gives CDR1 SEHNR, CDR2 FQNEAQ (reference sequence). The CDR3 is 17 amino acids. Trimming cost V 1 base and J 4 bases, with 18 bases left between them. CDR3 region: CASSLERLVSRSDTQYF. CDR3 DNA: TGTGCCAGCAGCTTAGAGCGACTAGTTTCTCGTTCAGATACGCAGTATTTT.

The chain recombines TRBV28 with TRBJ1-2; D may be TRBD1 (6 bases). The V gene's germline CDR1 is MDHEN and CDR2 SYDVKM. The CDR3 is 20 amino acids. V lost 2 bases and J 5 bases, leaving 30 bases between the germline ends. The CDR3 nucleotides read TGTGCCAGCAGTTTAAGGGTGACATATGGACAGCCGCTTACCCCTTATGGCTACACCTTC. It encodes CASSLRVTYGQPLTPYGYTF.

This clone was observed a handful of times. The CDR3 loop reads CASSASSGSSYEQYF. The CDR3 DNA reads as TGTGCCAGCAGTGCTTCTAGCGGGAGCTCCTACGAGCAGTACTTC. The gene calls are TRBV28 and TRBJ2-7, with 10 bases identical to TRBD2. With V trimmed by 5 bases and J by 0 bases, 4 bases remained unmatched. Germline CDR1 and CDR2: MDHEN and SYDVKM. The length of the CDR3 is 15 residues. Full variable domain (remainder filled in from reference TRBV28 and TRBJ2-7): DVKVTQSSRYLVKRTGEKVFLECVQDMDHENMFWYRQDPGLGLRLIYFSYDVKMKEKGDIPEGYSVSREKKERFSLILESASTNQTSMYLCASSASSGSSYEQYFGPGTRLTVT.

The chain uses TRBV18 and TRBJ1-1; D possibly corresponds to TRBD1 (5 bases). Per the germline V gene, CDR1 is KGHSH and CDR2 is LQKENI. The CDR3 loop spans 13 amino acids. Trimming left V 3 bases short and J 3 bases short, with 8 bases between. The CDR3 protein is CASSPRGDTEAFF. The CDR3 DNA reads TGTGCCAGCTCACCCCGGGGGGACACTGAAGCTTTCTTT.

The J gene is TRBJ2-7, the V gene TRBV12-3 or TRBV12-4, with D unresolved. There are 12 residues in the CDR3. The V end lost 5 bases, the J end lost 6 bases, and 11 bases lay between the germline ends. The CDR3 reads CASSITVGEQYF. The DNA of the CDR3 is TGTGCCAGCAGTATAACAGTAGGCGAGCAGTACTTC.

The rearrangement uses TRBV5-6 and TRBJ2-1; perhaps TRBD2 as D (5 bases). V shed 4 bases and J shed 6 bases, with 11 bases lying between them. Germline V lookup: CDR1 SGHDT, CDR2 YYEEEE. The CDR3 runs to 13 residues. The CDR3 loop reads CASSQRTINEQFF. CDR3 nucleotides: TGTGCCAGCAGCCAGCGGACCATCAATGAGCAGTTCTTC.

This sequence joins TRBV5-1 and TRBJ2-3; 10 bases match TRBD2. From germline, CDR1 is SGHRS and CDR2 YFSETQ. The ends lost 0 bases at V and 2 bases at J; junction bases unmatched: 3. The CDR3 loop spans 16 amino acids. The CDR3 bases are TGCGCCAGCAGCTTGGGCACTAGCGGGGTCACAGATACGCAGTATTTT. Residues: CASSLGTSGVTDTQYF.

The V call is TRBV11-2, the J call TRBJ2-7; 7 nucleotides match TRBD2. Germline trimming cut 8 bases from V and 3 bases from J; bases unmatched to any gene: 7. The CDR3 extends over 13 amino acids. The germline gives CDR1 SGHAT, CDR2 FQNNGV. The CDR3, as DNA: TGTGCCAGCTCTCGGGGAGGGATCTACGAGCAGTACTTC. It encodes CASSRGGIYEQYF.

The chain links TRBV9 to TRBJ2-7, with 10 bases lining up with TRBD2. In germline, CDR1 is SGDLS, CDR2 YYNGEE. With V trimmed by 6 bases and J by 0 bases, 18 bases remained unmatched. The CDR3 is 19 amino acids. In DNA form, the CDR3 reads TGTGCCAGCAACTTGTTAGCGGGAGGAATGACGGTGTGCTCCTACGAGCAGTACTTC. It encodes CASNLLAGGMTVCSYEQYF.

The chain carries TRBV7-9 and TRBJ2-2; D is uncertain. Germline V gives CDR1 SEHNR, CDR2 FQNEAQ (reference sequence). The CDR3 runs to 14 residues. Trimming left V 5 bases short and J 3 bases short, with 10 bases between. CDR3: CASSPRLHTGELFF. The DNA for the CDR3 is TGTGCCAGCAGCCCCCGACTGCACACCGGGGAGCTGTTTTTT.

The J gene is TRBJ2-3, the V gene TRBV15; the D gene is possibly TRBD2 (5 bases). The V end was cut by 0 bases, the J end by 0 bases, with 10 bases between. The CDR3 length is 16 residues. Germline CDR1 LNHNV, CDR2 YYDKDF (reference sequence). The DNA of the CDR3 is TGTGCCACCAGCAGAGATGAGGGCAGGAGCACAGATACGCAGTATTTT. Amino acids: CATSRDEGRSTDTQYF.

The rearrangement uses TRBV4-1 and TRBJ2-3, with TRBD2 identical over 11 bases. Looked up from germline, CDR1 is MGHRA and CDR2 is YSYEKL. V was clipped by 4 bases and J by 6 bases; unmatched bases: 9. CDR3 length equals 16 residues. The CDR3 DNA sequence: TGCGCCAGCAGCCTCGTACTAGCGGGAGTTGCGGATACGCAGTATTTT. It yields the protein CASSLVLAGVADTQYF.

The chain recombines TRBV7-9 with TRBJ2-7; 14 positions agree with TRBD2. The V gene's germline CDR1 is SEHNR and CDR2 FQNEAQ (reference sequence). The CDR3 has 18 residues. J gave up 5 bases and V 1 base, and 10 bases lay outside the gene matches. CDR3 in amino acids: CASSLETRLAGGPHEQYF. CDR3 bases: TGTGCCAGCAGCTTAGAAACCCGACTAGCGGGAGGGCCCCACGAGCAGTACTTC.

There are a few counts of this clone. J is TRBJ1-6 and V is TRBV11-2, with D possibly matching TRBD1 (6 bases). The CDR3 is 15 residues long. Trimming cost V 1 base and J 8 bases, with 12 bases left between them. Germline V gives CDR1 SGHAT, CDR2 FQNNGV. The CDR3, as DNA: TGTGCCAGCAGCTTAGGTCCAGGGGCGGATTCACCCCTCCACTTT. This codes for CASSLGPGADSPLHF.

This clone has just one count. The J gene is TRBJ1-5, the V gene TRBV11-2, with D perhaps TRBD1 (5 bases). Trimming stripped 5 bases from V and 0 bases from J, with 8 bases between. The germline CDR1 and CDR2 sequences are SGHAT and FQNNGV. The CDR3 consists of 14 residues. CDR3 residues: CASSGGNSNQPQHF. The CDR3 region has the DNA TGTGCCAGCAGCGGGGGGAATAGCAATCAGCCCCAGCATTTT.

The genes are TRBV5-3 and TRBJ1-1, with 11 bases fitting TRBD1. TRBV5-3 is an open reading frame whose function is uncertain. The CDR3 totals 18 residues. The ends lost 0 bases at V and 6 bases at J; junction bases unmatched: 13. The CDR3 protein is CARSLAPPRGQGGAEAFF. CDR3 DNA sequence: TGTGCCAGAAGCTTGGCCCCACCCAGGGGACAGGGGGGCGCTGAAGCTTTCTTT.

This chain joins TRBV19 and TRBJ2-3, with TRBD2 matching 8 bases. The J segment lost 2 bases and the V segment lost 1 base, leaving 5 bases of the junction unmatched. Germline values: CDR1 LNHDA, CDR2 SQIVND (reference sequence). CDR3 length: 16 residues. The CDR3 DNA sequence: TGTGCCAGTAGTATAGTAGCGGGGACGTACACAGATACGCAGTATTTT. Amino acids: CASSIVAGTYTDTQYF.

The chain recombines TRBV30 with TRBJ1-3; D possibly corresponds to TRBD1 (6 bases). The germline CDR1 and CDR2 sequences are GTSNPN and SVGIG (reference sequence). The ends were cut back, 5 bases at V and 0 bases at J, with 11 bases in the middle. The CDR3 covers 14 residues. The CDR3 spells CAWGDTNSGNTIYF. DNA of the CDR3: TGTGCCTGGGGGGACACCAACTCTGGAAACACCATATATTTT.

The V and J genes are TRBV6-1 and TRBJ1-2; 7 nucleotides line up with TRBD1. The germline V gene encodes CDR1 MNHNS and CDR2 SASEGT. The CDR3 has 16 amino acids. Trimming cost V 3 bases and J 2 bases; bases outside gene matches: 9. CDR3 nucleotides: TGTGCCAGCAGTGATATAGACAGGGCTGCGAACTATGGCTACACCTTC. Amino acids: CASSDIDRAANYGYTF.

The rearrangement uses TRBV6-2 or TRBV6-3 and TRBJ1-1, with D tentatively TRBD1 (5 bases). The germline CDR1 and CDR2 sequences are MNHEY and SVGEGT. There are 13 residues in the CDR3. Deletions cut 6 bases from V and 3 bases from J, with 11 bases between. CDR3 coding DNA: TGTGCCAGCAGCGCCGGGGGGTACACTGAAGCTTTCTTT. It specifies CASSAGGYTEAFF.

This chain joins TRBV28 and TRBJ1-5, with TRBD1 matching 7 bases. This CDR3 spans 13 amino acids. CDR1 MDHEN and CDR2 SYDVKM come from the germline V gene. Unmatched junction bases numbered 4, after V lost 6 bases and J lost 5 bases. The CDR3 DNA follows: TGTGCCAGCAGCGACAGGGCGGATCAGCCCCAGCATTTT. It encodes CASSDRADQPQHF.